These T cell receptor beta chains were read from a single sample in a study of blood T cell repertoires in COVID-19. The protocol was immunoSEQ multiplex PCR, while the TCRdb copy is restricted to in-frame clones and leaves out a portion. The sample consists of over 120,000 clones, over 70% of them appearing once. Sample: peripheral blood. These receptors originate from a woman aged 55-70 years with acute or convalescent COVID-19. CDR3s include the opening cysteine and the closing phenylalanine or tryptophan. Each record gives: V gene, D gene, J gene, clone size, CDR3 protein, CDR3 DNA. D genes are given only for firm matches. The size entry is marked missing in some rows and otherwise reads once, few, many or a size class.

>TRBV28|.|TRBJ2-7|.
CASSFPFPRYEQYF
TGTGCCAGCAGTTTCCCCTTCCCTAGGTACGAGCAGTACTTC
>TRBV5-1|.|TRBJ1-1|.
CASSVRGVEAFF
TGCGCCAGCAGCGTCCGGGGGGTTGAAGCTTTCTTT
>TRBV28|.|TRBJ2-1|.
CASSFFGPTDRLVF
TGTGCCAGCAGTTTTTTTGGCCCTACAGACAGGTTGGTCTTC
>TRBV28|.|TRBJ1-1|.
CASSFAVQAFF
TGTGCCAGCAGTTTCGCGGTTCAAGCTTTCTTT
>TRBV18|.|TRBJ2-1|.
CASSLDRGNEQFF
TGTGCCAGCTCACTTGACCGGGGAAATGAGCAGTTCTTC
>TRBV19|TRBD1|TRBJ2-3|once
CASSPTGITDTQYF
TGTGCCAGTAGTCCGACAGGGATCACAGATACGCAGTATTTT
>TRBV18|.|TRBJ1-5|.
CASSPRGGPNQPQHF
TGTGCCAGCTCACCACGGGGGGGACCCAATCAGCCCCAGCATTTT
>TRBV19|.|TRBJ1-5|once
CASSIDRNTGYQPQHF
TGTGCCAGTAGTATAGACCGAAACACAGGGTATCAGCCCCAGCATTTT
>TRBV6-5|.|TRBJ2-1|.
CASSRRGGPYNEQFF
TGTGCCAGCAGTAGGAGGGGAGGCCCCTACAATGAGCAGTTCTTC
>TRBV5-1|.|TRBJ2-1|few
CASSGPPGVHEQFF
TGCGCCAGCAGCGGCCCTCCGGGAGTTCATGAGCAGTTCTTC
>TRBV11-2|TRBD1|TRBJ2-1|.
CASSVRGFLYNEQFF
TGTGCCAGCAGCGTCAGGGGGTTCTTATACAATGAGCAGTTCTTC
>TRBV6-5|.|TRBJ1-5|.
CASKRGDQPQHF
TGTGCCAGCAAAAGAGGTGATCAGCCCCAGCATTTT
>TRBV2|.|TRBJ1-3|.
CASSELQGGTGNTIYF
TGTGCCAGCAGTGAGCTTCAGGGTGGGACTGGAAACACCATATATTTT
>TRBV19|.|TRBJ1-2|.
CASSPIGQQILYGYTF
TGTGCCAGTAGTCCAATAGGACAGCAAATACTCTATGGCTACACCTTC
>TRBV9|TRBD1|TRBJ1-2|.
CASSLRDRDSRNYGYTF
TGTGCCAGCAGCCTTCGGGACAGGGATAGTCGGAACTATGGCTACACCTTC
>TRBV5-1|.|TRBJ2-7|.
CASSSGLRVGDEQYF
TGCGCCAGCAGCTCTGGCTTGAGGGTGGGTGACGAGCAGTACTTC
>TRBV5-1|TRBD2|TRBJ2-2|.
CASSHGRDGELFF
TGCGCCAGCAGCCACGGGAGGGACGGGGAGCTGTTTTTT
>TRBV10-3|.|TRBJ2-3|.
CAISSQLDSSTDTQYF
TGTGCCATCAGTTCCCAATTAGACTCGAGCACAGATACGCAGTATTTT
>TRBV10-3|TRBD1|TRBJ2-1|.
CAISGGQGHYNEQFF
TGTGCCATCAGTGGGGGACAGGGCCATTACAATGAGCAGTTCTTC
>TRBV25-1|.|TRBJ1-1|.
CASSPGATEAFF
TGTGCCAGCAGTCCAGGGGCCACTGAAGCTTTCTTT
>TRBV28|.|TRBJ2-1|.
CASSRGASGYNEQFF
TGTGCCAGCAGCCGGGGGGCTAGCGGCTACAATGAGCAGTTCTTC
>TRBV6-2/TRBV6-3|.|TRBJ1-1|.
CASSYWAGEAFF
TGTGCCAGCAGTTATTGGGCCGGTGAAGCTTTCTTT
>TRBV6-6|TRBD2|TRBJ2-1|.
CASSRRLAGLNNEQFF
TGTGCCAGCAGTCGACGACTAGCGGGTCTAAACAATGAGCAGTTCTTC
>TRBV5-4|TRBD2|TRBJ2-7|.
CASSPHPSGAEAYEQYF
TGTGCCAGCAGCCCTCATCCCAGCGGGGCGGAAGCCTACGAGCAGTACTTC
>TRBV20-1|.|TRBJ1-5|.
CSASRTEHQPQHF
TGCAGTGCTAGTCGCACGGAGCATCAGCCCCAGCATTTT
>TRBV6-1|TRBD1|TRBJ1-2|.
CASSEGRAGQPNYGYTF
TGTGCCAGCAGTGAAGGAAGGGCGGGACAGCCTAACTATGGCTACACCTTC
>TRBV27|.|TRBJ2-5|.
CASGGHSAGETQYF
TGTGCCAGCGGTGGCCACTCGGCAGGGGAGACCCAGTACTTC
>TRBV5-8|TRBD1|TRBJ2-6|.
CASRDRAGANVLTF
TGTGCCAGCCGAGACAGGGCTGGGGCCAACGTCCTGACTTTC
>TRBV6-6|.|TRBJ1-6|.
CASSYGGVGNSPLHF
TGTGCCAGCAGTTACGGAGGGGTTGGAAATTCACCCCTCCACTTT
>TRBV19|TRBD1|TRBJ1-2|.
CASSLLTGADYYGYTF
TGTGCCAGTAGTCTCCTGACAGGGGCTGACTACTATGGCTACACCTTC
>TRBV27|.|TRBJ2-5|.
CASSDRDKGETQYF
TGTGCCAGCAGTGACCGGGACAAGGGAGAGACCCAGTACTTC
>TRBV15|.|TRBJ2-4|.
CATEVAGGWNIQYF
TGTGCCACCGAGGTAGCTGGAGGGTGGAACATTCAGTACTTC
>TRBV27|.|TRBJ1-5|.
CASSLRGSNSYSNQPQHF
TGTGCCAGCAGTTTACGGGGATCTAACAGCTACAGCAATCAGCCCCAGCATTTT
>TRBV6-2/TRBV6-3|TRBD2|TRBJ2-7|.
CASSYLSGSVDEQYF
TGTGCCAGCAGTTACCTAAGCGGGAGTGTTGACGAGCAGTACTTC
>TRBV9|TRBD2|TRBJ2-1|.
CASSATSGRAGSYNEQFF
TGTGCCAGCAGCGCGACTAGCGGGAGGGCCGGGTCCTACAATGAGCAGTTCTTC
>TRBV24-1|.|TRBJ2-3|.
CATSDSGVGTDTQYF
TGTGCCACCAGTGATTCAGGGGTTGGCACAGATACGCAGTATTTT
>TRBV6-4|TRBD2|TRBJ2-1|.
CASSPRLAGDDNEQFF
TGTGCCAGCAGTCCCCGACTAGCGGGGGATGACAATGAGCAGTTCTTC
>TRBV7-8|.|TRBJ2-1|.
CASSLARTTYNEQFF
TGTGCCAGCAGCTTAGCACGGACTACCTACAATGAGCAGTTCTTC
>TRBV5-1|TRBD1|TRBJ2-4|.
CASSRQGTGVSRAKNIQYF
TGCGCCAGCAGCCGACAGGGGACAGGGGTGTCCAGAGCCAAAAACATTCAGTACTTC
>TRBV6-1|.|TRBJ1-1|.
CASSEAGAGYKAFF
TGTGCCAGCAGTGAAGCGGGGGCAGGGTACAAAGCTTTCTTT
>TRBV28|.|TRBJ1-1|few
CASSFNRQVWYTEAFF
TGTGCCAGCAGTTTCAACCGACAGGTCTGGTACACTGAAGCTTTCTTT
>TRBV5-1|.|TRBJ2-1|.
CASSFSTGGASVEQFF
TGCGCCAGCAGCTTCTCTACGGGCGGGGCGTCTGTTGAGCAGTTCTTC
>TRBV5-4|TRBD1|TRBJ1-2|.
CASSITTGAGGYTF
TGTGCCAGCAGCATCACTACAGGGGCGGGGGGCTACACCTTC
>TRBV18|.|TRBJ2-1|.
CASSPKSGSSYNEQFF
TGTGCCAGCTCACCAAAGTCAGGAAGCTCCTACAATGAGCAGTTCTTC